One sample yielded the 20 T cell receptor beta chains listed below, sequenced in a study of cytomegalovirus exposure and HLA in healthy donors. The study ran its PCR with 60 Vbeta and 13 Jbeta primers. Measured with immunoSEQ multiplex PCR; TCRdb has only the in-frame clones, and not every one. This sample carries fewer than 300,000 clones, 86% of them seen once, and the ten largest clones take almost 4%. Sequenced input: PBMCs. These receptors all stem from a man aged 35 to 55 in good health and CMV-seropositive.

The gene calls are TRBV7-9 and TRBJ2-2, with D possibly being TRBD2 (6 bases). CDR1 and CDR2 from the germline V gene are SEHNR and FQNEAQ (reference sequence). The CDR3 totals 17 residues. Trimming cost V 5 bases and J 1 base, with 17 bases left between them. The CDR3 DNA reads as TGTGCCAGCAGCGGGGTCCCTAGCGAAGGGAACACCGGGGAGCTGTTTTTT. This encodes CASSGVPSEGNTGELFF.

This chain connects TRBV27 to TRBJ2-7; 8 bases are shared with TRBD2. The CDR3 is 13 amino acids. Germline lookup yields CDR1 MNHEY and CDR2 SMNVEV (reference sequence). After removal of 4 bases from V and 7 bases from J, the junction contained 6 bases not matched to a gene. The CDR3 region has the DNA TGTGCCAGCAGTTACGGACTAGCCGGGGAGCAGTACTTC. This codes for CASSYGLAGEQYF.

This chain uses TRBV5-1 with TRBJ2-1; 9 positions agree with TRBD2. The CDR3 runs to 16 residues. J lost 5 bases, V lost 4 bases, and 10 bases had no gene match. Germline assignment: CDR1 SGHRS and CDR2 YFSETQ. In DNA, the CDR3 is TGCGCCAGCAGCACGGGTCGGCTAGCGGGACACAATGAGCAGTTCTTC. Amino acid sequence: CASSTGRLAGHNEQFF. Together with reference TRBV5-1 and TRBJ2-1, the CDR3 gives the full variable domain: KAGVTQTPRYLIKTRGQQVTLSCSPISGHRSVSWYQQTPGQGLQFLFEYFSETQRNKGNFPGRFSGRQFSNSRSEMNVSTLELGDSALYLCASSTGRLAGHNEQFFGPGTRLTVL.

The chain has TRBV6-5 and TRBJ2-1; D gene unclear. V dropped 3 bases and J dropped 1 base, with 10 bases sitting between them. The germline V gene encodes CDR1 MNHEY and CDR2 SVGAGI. The CDR3 length is 15 residues. CDR3 bases: TGTGCCAGCAGTTATCGGCGGATATCCTACAATGAGCAGTTCTTC. Translating gives CASSYRRISYNEQFF.

The chain carries TRBV19 and TRBJ2-3; D not certain. The germline V gene encodes CDR1 LNHDA and CDR2 SQIVND (reference sequence). V was shortened by 3 bases and J by 2 bases, with 9 bases between the two germline ends. This CDR3 region has 14 residues. This chain's CDR3 is CASSMGQPTDTQYF. Written as DNA, the CDR3 is TGTGCCAGTAGTATGGGCCAGCCCACAGATACGCAGTATTTT. Full variable domain (remainder filled in from reference TRBV19 and TRBJ2-3): DGGITQSPKYLFRKEGQNVTLSCEQNLNHDAMYWYRQDPGQGLRLIYYSQIVNDFQKGDIAEGYSVSREKKESFPLTVTSAQKNPTAFYLCASSMGQPTDTQYFGPGTRLTVL.

This chain links TRBV5-4 with TRBJ1-2; maybe TRBD1 (6 bases). V lost 0 bases to trimming and J lost 6 bases, with 12 bases between them. CDR1 and CDR2 from the germline V gene are SGHNT and YYREEE (reference sequence). The CDR3 extends over 14 amino acids. The CDR3 region has the DNA TGTGCCAGCAGCTTGGGCAGGGGTGCGGATGGCTACACCTTC. Encoded protein: CASSLGRGADGYTF.

V and J are TRBV11-2 and TRBJ1-5; TRBD1 aligns across 8 bases. The CDR3 contains 13 residues. V was pared by 5 bases and J by 6 bases, with 3 bases of the junction left unmatched. Per germline, CDR1 SGHAT and CDR2 FQNNGV. The CDR3: CASSPDRAQPQHF. CDR3 bases: TGTGCCAGCAGCCCGGACAGGGCTCAGCCCCAGCATTTT.

The chain joins TRBV5-5 to TRBJ2-3; no firm D call. CDR1 and CDR2 (germline): SGHKS, YYEKEE (reference sequence). Trimming took off 6 bases at V and 4 bases at J, with 18 bases between the two ends. There are 15 residues in the CDR3. This CDR3 reads CASNRPLGGADTQYF. In DNA, the CDR3 is TGTGCCAGCAACCGGCCCCTCGGTGGAGCAGATACGCAGTATTTT.

The CDR3 nucleotides read TGTGCCAGCAGCTACAACAATGAGCAGTTCTTC. Translated, it gives CASSYNNEQFF. The gene calls are TRBV7-8 and TRBJ2-1; no definite D call. Looked up from germline, CDR1 is SGHVS and CDR2 is FQNEAQ. V lost 4 bases to trimming and J lost 5 bases, with 3 bases between them. CDR3 length: 11 amino acids.

This sequence joins TRBV11-2 and TRBJ1-3, with D maybe TRBD1 (6 bases). With 8 bases removed from V and 4 bases from J, the gap between germline ends came to 24 bases. Germline V lookup: CDR1 SGHAT, CDR2 FQNNGV. The CDR3 covers 17 residues. The CDR3 coding sequence is TGTGCCAGCGCCGGAATTCAGGGGAAGACGGACGGAAACACCATATATTTT. It specifies CASAGIQGKTDGNTIYF. Based on the CDR3 plus reference TRBV11-2 and TRBJ1-3, the full variable domain is EAGVAQSPRYKIIEKRQSVAFWCNPISGHATLYWYQQILGQGPKLLIQFQNNGVVDDSQLPKDRFSAERLKGVDSTLKIQPAKLEDSAVYLCASAGIQGKTDGNTIYFGEGSWLTVV.

The CDR3 DNA sequence: TGCGCCAGCAGCGGGGACAGGGGGCGGCACGAGCAGTACTTC. Amino acid sequence: CASSGDRGRHEQYF. The gene calls are TRBV5-1 and TRBJ2-7, with 12 bases matching TRBD1. Germline CDR1 SGHRS, CDR2 YFSETQ. CDR3 length equals 14 residues. V dropped 4 bases and J dropped 5; count of bases not matched to a gene: 4.

The V and J genes are TRBV2 and TRBJ2-3; tentatively, D is TRBD1 (5 bases). V dropped 4 bases and J dropped 2 bases, with 13 bases sitting between them. Germline V CDR1 and CDR2: SNHLY, FYNNEI. CDR3 size: 15 residues. As DNA, the CDR3 is TGTGCCAGCAGTGGGGTAACAGGCGCCACAGATACGCAGTATTTT. Amino acid sequence: CASSGVTGATDTQYF.

The rearrangement uses TRBV4-3 and TRBJ2-7; maybe TRBD2 (6 bases). This CDR3 has 16 residues. The V end lost 0 bases, the J end lost 6 bases, and 18 bases lay between the germline ends. Germline values: CDR1 LGHNA, CDR2 YSLEER. The CDR3 reads CASSQDWRGRPIEQYF. The CDR3 DNA reads as TGCGCCAGCAGCCAAGATTGGCGGGGCAGACCTATCGAGCAGTACTTC.

The table lists this clone with a count of one. This chain joins TRBV28 and TRBJ2-5; D is possibly TRBD1 (6 bases). The closer fit of TRBJ2-7 to the DNA end suggests the J call may be wrong. The CDR3 spans 13 residues. The germline gives CDR1 MDHEN, CDR2 SYDVKM. The CDR3 DNA reads TGTGCCAGCAGTCCAGGACAGTCCTACGAGCAGTACTTC. Translating it yields CASSPGQSYEQYF.

This clone was seen once. This chain connects TRBV18 to TRBJ1-5; the match to TRBD1 covers 7 bases. The CDR3 is 14 amino acids. Germline lookup yields CDR1 KGHSH and CDR2 LQKENI. V was pared by 6 bases and J by 3 bases, with 5 bases of the junction left unmatched. The CDR3, as DNA: TGTGCCAGCTCCCAACAGGGGAACAATCAGCCCCAGCATTTT. It specifies CASSQQGNNQPQHF.

This chain connects TRBV7-9 to TRBJ1-1; D is uncertain. With 2 bases removed from V and 1 base from J, the gap between germline ends came to 14 bases. Germline values: CDR1 SEHNR, CDR2 FQNEAQ (reference sequence). The CDR3 has 16 residues. The CDR3 DNA reads as TGTGCCAGCAGCTTACGAGGGCAGGAAGGGAACACTGAAGCTTTCTTT. Its protein is CASSLRGQEGNTEAFF.

V usage is TRBV19 and J usage is TRBJ2-7, with 9 bases that match TRBD2. CDR3 length equals 17 residues. V lost 1 base to trimming and J lost 5 bases; unmatched junction nucleotides: 12. Germline V gene data show CDR1 as LNHDA and CDR2 as SQIVND (reference sequence). Written as DNA, the CDR3 is TGTGCCAGTAGTATAGGGGGTAGCGGGAGCCCGTACGACGAGCAGTACTTC. Protein sequence: CASSIGGSGSPYDEQYF.

The chain has TRBV28 and TRBJ1-4; 9 bases agree with TRBD1. Germline assignment: CDR1 MDHEN and CDR2 SYDVKM. J lost 7 bases, V lost 2 bases, and 5 bases had no gene match. CDR3 length equals 15 residues. CDR3 region: CASSLAGTGLEKLFF. CDR3 bases: TGTGCCAGCAGTTTAGCTGGGACAGGGCTTGAAAAACTGTTTTTT.

The chain employs TRBV4-3 and TRBJ2-7; TRBD2 is a possible D gene (5 bases). The germline V and J ends were trimmed by 2 bases and 5 bases, with 16 bases remaining between them. This CDR3 comprises 15 residues. Germline CDR1 is LGHNA and CDR2 is YSLEER. The CDR3 sequence: CASSQRGFAGDEQYF. Written as DNA, the CDR3 is TGCGCCAGCAGCCAAAGAGGGTTTGCGGGCGACGAGCAGTACTTC.

This chain joins TRBV7-3 and TRBJ2-1; 12 nucleotides match TRBD2. Losses at the gene ends were 5 bases for V and 5 bases for J; bases not matched to a gene: 10. Germline V gene sequence: CDR1 SGHTA, CDR2 FQGTGA. There are 17 residues in the CDR3. The CDR3 sequence: CASSPSTSGSWDNEQFF. DNA for the CDR3: TGTGCCAGCAGCCCATCGACTAGCGGGAGCTGGGACAATGAGCAGTTCTTC. The full variable domain, completed using reference TRBV7-3 and TRBJ2-1, is GAGVSQTPSNKVTEKGKYVELRCDPISGHTALYWYRQSLGQGPEFLIYFQGTGAADDSGLPNDRFFAVRPEGSVSTLKIQRTERGDSAVYLCASSPSTSGSWDNEQFFGPGTRLTVL.